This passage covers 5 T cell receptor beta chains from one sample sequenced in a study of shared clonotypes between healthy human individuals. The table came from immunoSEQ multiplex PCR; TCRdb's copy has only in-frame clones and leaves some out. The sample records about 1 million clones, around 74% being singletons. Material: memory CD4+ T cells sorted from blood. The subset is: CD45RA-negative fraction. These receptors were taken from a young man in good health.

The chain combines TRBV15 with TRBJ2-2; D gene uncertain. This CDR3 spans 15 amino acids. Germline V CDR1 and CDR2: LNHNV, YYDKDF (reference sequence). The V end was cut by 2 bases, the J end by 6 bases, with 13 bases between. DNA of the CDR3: TGTGCCACCAGCAGACAAAGAGTTTCGGCCGGGGAGCTGTTTTTT. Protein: CATSRQRVSAGELFF.

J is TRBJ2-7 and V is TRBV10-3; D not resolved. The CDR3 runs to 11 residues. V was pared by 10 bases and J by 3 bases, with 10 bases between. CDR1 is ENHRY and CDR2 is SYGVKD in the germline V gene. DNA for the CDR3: TGTGCCACAGAGTCAAGCTACGAGCAGTACTTC. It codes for CATESSYEQYF.

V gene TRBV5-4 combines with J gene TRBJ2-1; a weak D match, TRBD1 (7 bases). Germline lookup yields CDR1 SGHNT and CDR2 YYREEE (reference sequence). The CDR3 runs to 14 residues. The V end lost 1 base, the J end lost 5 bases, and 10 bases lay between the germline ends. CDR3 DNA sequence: TGTGCCAGCAGCTTGAGCAGGGGGGACAATGAGCAGTTCTTC. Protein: CASSLSRGDNEQFF.

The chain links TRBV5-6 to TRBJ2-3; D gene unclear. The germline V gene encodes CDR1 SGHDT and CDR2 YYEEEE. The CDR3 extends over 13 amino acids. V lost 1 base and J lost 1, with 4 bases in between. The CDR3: CASSLRRTDTQYF. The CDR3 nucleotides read TGTGCCAGCAGCTTGCGGCGCACAGATACGCAGTATTTT.

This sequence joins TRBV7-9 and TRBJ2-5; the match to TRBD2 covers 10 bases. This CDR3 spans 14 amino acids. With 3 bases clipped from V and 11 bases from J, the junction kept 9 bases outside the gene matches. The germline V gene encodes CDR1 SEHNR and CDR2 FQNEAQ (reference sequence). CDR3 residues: CASSFSLVAGGQYF. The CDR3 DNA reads TGTGCCAGCAGCTTCTCCTTGGTAGCGGGAGGTCAGTACTTC.